Below, one T cell receptor beta chain is given with its context. Its specificity is not known. The treatment was: about 20 received Ad26.COV2.S at low or high dose, single or two shots; about 5 received placebo; per-sample allocation not given. The samples were gathered on day 63 after the first injection of vaccine or placebo. CDR1 and CDR2 (germline): MNHEY, SVGAGI. The CDR3 extends over 14 amino acids. With V trimmed by 2 bases and J by 7 bases, 3 bases remained unmatched. The sample comes from a study of Ad26.COV2.S vaccination and SARS-CoV-2 variants. TCRdb's copy holds only in-frame clones and misses some; the assay was immunoSEQ multiplex PCR. The top ten hold 3.4% of the sample, which has around 320,000 clones, around 86% seen once. Broader study findings: Researchers reported similar non-spike TCR breadth in vaccine and placebo recipients.

The source material was peripheral blood, sampled in a trial of Ad26.COV2.S vaccine versus placebo. This receptor was obtained from a person aged 18-65 years who received the Ad26.COV2.S COVID-19 vaccine or a placebo. V usage is TRBV6-5 and J usage is TRBJ1-4, with TRBD1 matching over 8 bases. CDR3 in amino acids: CASSYGQGSEKLFF. The CDR3 DNA is TGTGCCAGCAGTTACGGACAGGGCTCTGAAAAACTGTTTTTT.